The present TCR beta chain was sequenced within a study of low-dose radiotherapy and immunotherapy resistance in tumors. Germline loops: CDR1 MDHEN, CDR2 SYDVKM. The J segment lost 4 bases and the V segment lost 5 bases, leaving 5 bases of the junction unmatched. The CDR3 is 16 amino acids. This clonotype appeared a few times. Gene-specific TRAV and TRBV primers were used for first-strand cDNA, covering alpha and beta chains. Over roughly 19 PCR cycles, TCRs were amplified from a constant-region primer and V-primer adapter. In TCRdb, the reads were re-called with MiXCR into one record per CDR3 protein. The sample includes over 14,000 distinct CDR3 sequences, roughly 48% seen only once; the top ten take around 3.8%. Nivolumab, ipilimumab, aspirin, low-dose cyclophosphamide and low-dose radiotherapy were all administered to the donors.

The source of this sequence is a human donor with advanced metastatic prostate, ovarian, gallbladder or colorectal cancer (not recorded which). This table probably holds off-target reads from a library built for another chain. J is TRBJ2-6 and V is TRBV28, with 10 nucleotides matching TRBD1. Written as DNA, the CDR3 is TGTGCCAGCAGTCTCGACAGGGGGCTGGGGGCCAACGTCCTGACTTTC. It is translated as CASSLDRGLGANVLTF.